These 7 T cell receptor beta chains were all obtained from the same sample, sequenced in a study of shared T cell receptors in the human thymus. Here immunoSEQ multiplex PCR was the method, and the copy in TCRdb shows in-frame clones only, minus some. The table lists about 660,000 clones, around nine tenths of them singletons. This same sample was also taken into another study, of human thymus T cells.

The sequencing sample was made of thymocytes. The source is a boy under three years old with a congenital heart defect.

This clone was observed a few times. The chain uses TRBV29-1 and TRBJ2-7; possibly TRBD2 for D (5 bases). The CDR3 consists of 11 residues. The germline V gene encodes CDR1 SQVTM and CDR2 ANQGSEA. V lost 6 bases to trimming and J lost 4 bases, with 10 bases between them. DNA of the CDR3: TGCAGCGTGCCCGGACTGTACGAGCAGTACTTC. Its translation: CSVPGLYEQYF.

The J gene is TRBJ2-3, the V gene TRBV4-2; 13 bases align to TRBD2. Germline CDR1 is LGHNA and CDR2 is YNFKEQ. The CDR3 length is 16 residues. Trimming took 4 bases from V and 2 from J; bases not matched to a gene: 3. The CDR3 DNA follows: TGTGCCAGCAGCCGACTAGCGGGAGGCCCCACAGATACGCAGTATTTT. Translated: CASSRLAGGPTDTQYF.

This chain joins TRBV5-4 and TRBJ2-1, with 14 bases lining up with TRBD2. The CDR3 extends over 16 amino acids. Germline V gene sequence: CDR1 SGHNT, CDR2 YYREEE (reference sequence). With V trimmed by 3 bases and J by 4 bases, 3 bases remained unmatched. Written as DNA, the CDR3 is TGTGCCAGCAGCTGCAGACTAGCGGGAGGGTACAATGAGCAGTTCTTC. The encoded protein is CASSCRLAGGYNEQFF. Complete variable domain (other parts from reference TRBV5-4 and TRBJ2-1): ETGVTQSPTHLIKTRGQQVTLRCSSQSGHNTVSWYQQALGQGPQFIFQYYREEENGRGNFPPRFSGLQFPNYSSELNVNALELDDSALYLCASSCRLAGGYNEQFFGPGTRLTVL.

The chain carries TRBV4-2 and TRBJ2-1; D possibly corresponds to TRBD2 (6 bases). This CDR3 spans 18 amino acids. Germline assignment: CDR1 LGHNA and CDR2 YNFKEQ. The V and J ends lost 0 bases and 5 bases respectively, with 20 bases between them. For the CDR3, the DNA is TGTGCCAGCAGCCAAGATCATAATGGGGACTCACAGGACAATGAGCAGTTCTTC. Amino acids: CASSQDHNGDSQDNEQFF.

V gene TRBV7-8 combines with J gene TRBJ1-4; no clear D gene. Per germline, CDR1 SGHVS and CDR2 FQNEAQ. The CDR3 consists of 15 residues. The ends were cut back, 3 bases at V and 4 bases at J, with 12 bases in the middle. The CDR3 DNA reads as TGTGCCAGCAGCTTGGAAGCGGCAGATAATGAAAAACTGTTTTTT. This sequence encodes CASSLEAADNEKLFF.

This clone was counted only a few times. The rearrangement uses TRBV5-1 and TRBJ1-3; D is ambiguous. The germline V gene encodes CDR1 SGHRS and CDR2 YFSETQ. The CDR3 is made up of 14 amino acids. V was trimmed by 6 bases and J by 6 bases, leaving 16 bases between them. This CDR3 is CASTPEGEENTIYF. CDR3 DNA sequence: TGCGCCAGCACTCCTGAGGGCGAGGAAAACACCATATATTTT.

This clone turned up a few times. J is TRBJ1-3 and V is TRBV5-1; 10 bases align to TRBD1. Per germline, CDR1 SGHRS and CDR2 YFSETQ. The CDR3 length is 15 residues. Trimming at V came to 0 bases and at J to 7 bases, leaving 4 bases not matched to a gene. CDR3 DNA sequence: TGCGCCAGCAGCTTGGGACAGGGGGCATCGAACACCATATATTTT. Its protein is CASSLGQGASNTIYF. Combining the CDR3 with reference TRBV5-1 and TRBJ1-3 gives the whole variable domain KAGVTQTPRYLIKTRGQQVTLSCSPISGHRSVSWYQQTPGQGLQFLFEYFSETQRNKGNFPGRFSGRQFSNSRSEMNVSTLELGDSALYLCASSLGQGASNTIYFGEGSWLTVV.